Presented here are 16 T cell receptor beta chains from one specimen sequenced in a study of CD8+ T cells in alopecia areata. Sequencing used cDNA as its template, made by extracting RNA and reverse transcribing it. Profiled with immunoSEQ multiplex PCR; TCRdb holds only in-frame clones, not every one. Of some 130,000 clones in the sample, around 49% were seen once. This material consisted of CD8+ T cells sorted from blood, taken at week 0. The receptors originated from a human donor with alopecia areata.

This chain connects TRBV5-1 to TRBJ2-7; D is possibly TRBD1 (6 bases). Germline assignment: CDR1 SGHRS and CDR2 YFSETQ. The CDR3 loop spans 16 amino acids. V was clipped by 0 bases and J by 3 bases, with 16 bases between them. CDR3 in amino acids: CASSLGPQGILYEQYF. The CDR3 nucleotides read TGCGCCAGCAGCTTGGGTCCTCAGGGGATTCTCTACGAGCAGTACTTC.

This clone was observed a handful of times. This rearrangement joins TRBV4-1 to TRBJ2-5; D gene uncertain. The V end lost 0 bases, the J end lost 5 bases, and 10 bases lay between the germline ends. CDR1 is MGHRA, CDR2 YSYEKL, per germline. The CDR3 consists of 14 residues. CDR3: CASSQDSVVETQYF. The CDR3 region has the DNA TGCGCCAGCAGCCAAGATTCAGTCGTGGAGACCCAGTACTTC.

Here the CDR3 reads CAWETDSTSLNTEAFF. The CDR3 DNA follows: TGTGCCTGGGAGACCGACAGTACGAGTTTGAACACTGAAGCTTTCTTT. The V gene is TRBV30, the J gene TRBJ1-1; D may be TRBD1 (5 bases). Germline values: CDR1 GTSNPN, CDR2 SVGIG (reference sequence). The length of the CDR3 is 16 residues. Trimming pared 5 bases from V and 0 bases from J, leaving 19 bases between. The entire variable domain, with the rest obtained from reference TRBV30 and TRBJ1-1, is as follows: SQTIHQWPATLVQPVGSPLSLECTVEGTSNPNLYWYRQAAGRGLQLLFYSVGIGQISSEVPQNLSASRPQDRQFILSSKKLLLSDSGFYLCAWETDSTSLNTEAFFGQGTRLTVV.

This clone showed up just once. The chain links TRBV30 to TRBJ1-1, with no clear D. This CDR3 is 11 amino acids long. With 0 bases removed from V and 7 bases from J, the gap between germline ends came to 6 bases. The germline CDR1 and CDR2 sequences are GTSNPN and SVGIG (reference sequence). The CDR3: CAWSVRIEAFF. The CDR3 DNA reads TGTGCCTGGAGTGTACGAATTGAAGCTTTCTTT.

The V and J genes are TRBV5-1 and TRBJ2-7, with D perhaps given as TRBD1 or TRBD2 (6 bases each). V lost 0 bases, J lost 2 bases, and 12 bases lay in between. The CDR3 spans 15 residues. The V gene's germline CDR1 is SGHRS and CDR2 YFSETQ. The CDR3 DNA reads as TGCGCCAGCAGCTTGGAGAGGGGGGCGACCTACGAGCAGTACTTC. This gives the protein CASSLERGATYEQYF.

The chain employs TRBV29-1 and TRBJ2-7; no clear D. The CDR3 runs to 12 residues. CDR1 and CDR2 (germline): SQVTM, ANQGSEA. V was pared by 4 bases and J by 5 bases, with 12 bases between. CDR3: CSVVGKGNEQYF. Written as DNA, the CDR3 is TGCAGCGTTGTAGGGAAGGGAAACGAGCAGTACTTC.

This clone was found many times. The chain joins TRBV7-8 to TRBJ1-1; 9 bases line up with TRBD1. CDR3 length equals 17 residues. In germline, CDR1 is SGHVS, CDR2 FQNEAQ. The ends lost 5 bases at V and 5 bases at J; junction bases unmatched: 15. In DNA form, the CDR3 reads TGTGCCAGCAGCCCGACAGGGGGGCCCCCTCGGACTACTGAAGCTTTCTTT. It codes for CASSPTGGPPRTTEAFF.

The chain carries TRBV6-5 and TRBJ1-5; D ambiguous. From germline, CDR1 is MNHEY and CDR2 SVGAGI. The germline V and J ends were trimmed by 2 bases and 5 bases, with 13 bases remaining between them. The CDR3 extends over 15 amino acids. The CDR3 spells CASSYVGIGDQPQHF. The CDR3 nucleotides read TGTGCCAGCAGTTACGTGGGGATTGGGGATCAGCCCCAGCATTTT.

The V gene is TRBV5-1, the J gene TRBJ2-5; TRBD1 might be the D (6 bases). The CDR3 is 16 residues long. Germline V gene lookup returns CDR1 SGHRS and CDR2 YFSETQ. V lost 1 base and J lost 5, with 18 bases in between. The CDR3: CASSLKSQGLLETQYF. The CDR3 DNA sequence: TGCGCCAGCAGCTTGAAATCCCAGGGGCTTCTGGAGACCCAGTACTTC. Full variable domain (outside the CDR3, taken from reference TRBV5-1 and TRBJ2-5): KAGVTQTPRYLIKTRGQQVTLSCSPISGHRSVSWYQQTPGQGLQFLFEYFSETQRNKGNFPGRFSGRQFSNSRSEMNVSTLELGDSALYLCASSLKSQGLLETQYFGPGTRLLVL.

V is TRBV2 and J is TRBJ2-7; 9 bases are a match to TRBD2. Germline CDR1 and CDR2: SNHLY and FYNNEI. The length of the CDR3 is 18 residues. Trimming removed 7 bases from V and 3 bases from J; junction bases left unmatched: 19. The CDR3 DNA follows: TGTGCCAGCATTAAAGGGAGTAGCGGGGGATACCAACGCTACGAGCAGTACTTC. Its protein is CASIKGSSGGYQRYEQYF.

The rearrangement joins TRBV13 to TRBJ2-7, with 9 nucleotides matching TRBD1. The CDR3 has 14 amino acids. V lost 4 bases and J lost 3; bases outside the gene matches: 4. Germline CDR1 and CDR2: PRHDT and FYEKMQ (reference sequence). The CDR3, as DNA: TGTGCCAGCAGCTACCGGGACAGGGTCTACGAGCAGTACTTC. Translation gives CASSYRDRVYEQYF.

The CDR3 loop is CASSPDRVDSPLHF. Written as DNA, the CDR3 is TGTGCCAGCAGCCCCGACAGGGTTGATTCACCCCTCCACTTT. The chain is built from TRBV7-8 and TRBJ1-6; TRBD1 matches at 7 bases. In germline, CDR1 is SGHVS, CDR2 FQNEAQ. Trimming took 5 bases from V and 8 from J; bases not matched to a gene: 6. The CDR3 has 14 amino acids.

As concerns this clone: The sample has other DNA sequences that encode this CDR3 too. The rearrangement links TRBV13 to TRBJ2-7, with D perhaps assigned TRBD1 or TRBD2 (5 bases each). CDR3 size: 13 residues. Per the germline V gene, CDR1 is PRHDT and CDR2 is FYEKMQ (reference sequence). Trimming removed 5 bases at V and 1 base at J, with 9 bases between. Written as DNA, the CDR3 is TGTGCCAGCAGCCCAGGGACGTCCTACGAGCAGTACTTC. As protein: CASSPGTSYEQYF.

The rearrangement uses TRBV13 and TRBJ1-2; 9 bases are a match to TRBD1. V lost 4 bases and J lost 8; bases outside the gene matches: 5. The CDR3 sequence is 13 residues long. Germline lookup yields CDR1 PRHDT and CDR2 FYEKMQ (reference sequence). For the CDR3, the DNA is TGTGCCAGCAGCTACGACAGGGGGAGCGGCTACACCTTC. Protein product: CASSYDRGSGYTF.

The V and J genes are TRBV2 and TRBJ2-2, with D hard to call. V was cut by 5 bases and J by 6 bases, with 16 bases left in between. CDR3 length: 15 residues. The germline V gene has CDR1 SNHLY and CDR2 FYNNEI. In DNA form, the CDR3 reads TGTGCCAGCAGTTTCGGACGGACGGTTCCCGGGGAGCTGTTTTTT. This translates into CASSFGRTVPGELFF.

V and J are TRBV19 and TRBJ1-1, with unresolved D. Germline values: CDR1 LNHDA, CDR2 SQIVND (reference sequence). With 1 base removed from V and 0 bases from J, the gap between germline ends came to 6 bases. This CDR3 region has 14 residues. CDR3 in DNA: TGTGCCAGTAGTATAGGGGGTCTGAACACTGAAGCTTTCTTT. This gives the protein CASSIGGLNTEAFF.